Sequencing of this T cell receptor (beta chain) was carried out in a study of Graves' ophthalmopathy and Graves' hyperthyroidism. This CDR3 is built from 13 residues. Per germline, CDR1 ENHRY and CDR2 SYGVKD. V gave up 0 bases and J gave up 9 bases, with 11 bases separating them. TCR beta CDR3 amplification used RNA transcripts. Amplification began with first-round RT-PCR using HTBI primers, then second-round multiplex PCR was performed. MiXCR, applied by TCRdb to the multiplex PCR reads, yields one record per CDR3 protein. The sample has roughly 300,000 distinct CDR3 sequences, about a sixth seen once. This clonotype has a count of ten or more.

The sample was peripheral blood. The sequence was obtained from an adult man with Graves' ophthalmopathy. The V and J genes are TRBV10-3 and TRBJ1-1, with D uncertain. The CDR3 sequence: CAISESASGKAFF. The CDR3 DNA is TGTGCCATCAGTGAGTCGGCCTCTGGGAAAGCTTTCTTT.